These T cell receptor beta chains were read from a single sample in a study of early T cells in non-severe SARS-CoV-2 infection. TCRdb re-called the 5' RACE reads through MiXCR, storing one row per CDR3 protein. The table has 55,000 or so distinct CDR3 sequences, around 6.6% seen once. Sequencing was performed on whole blood, taken at baseline. The receptors stem from an adult who was a healthcare worker with PCR-confirmed SARS-CoV-2 infection or an uninfected control (not recorded which). Both conserved end residues are part of each CDR3. The D gene is left open where the match is weak. Some rows mark clone size as missing; the rest say once, few, many or name a class of expanded clone.

TRBV5-1	.	TRBJ2-3	.	CASRSLAGKDTQYF	TGCGCCAGCAGGTCGCTAGCAGGGAAAGATACGCAGTATTTT
TRBV20-1	TRBD2	TRBJ2-2	many	CSAARGLAGSGELFF	TGCAGTGCTGCAAGGGGACTAGCGGGAAGCGGGGAGCTGTTTTTT
TRBV7-8	TRBD1	TRBJ1-4	many	CASSPRGTGIFTTNEKLFF	TGTGCCAGCAGCCCCAGGGGGACAGGGATCTTCACAACTAATGAAAAACTGTTTTTT
TRBV5-1	TRBD2	TRBJ2-1	.	CASSPRRREAEQFF	TGCGCCAGCAGCCCTAGACGTCGGGAGGCTGAGCAGTTCTTC
TRBV2	TRBD1	TRBJ2-7	.	CASRPNPGTDLSYEQYF	TGTGCCAGCAGACCCAACCCCGGGACAGACTTATCCTACGAGCAGTACTTC
TRBV29-1	TRBD2	TRBJ2-3	few	CSVVLAGVPDTQYF	TGCAGCGTGGTACTAGCGGGGGTCCCAGATACGCAGTATTTT
TRBV30	.	TRBJ1-2	many	CAWIPRIGVSGYTF	TGTGCCTGGATCCCCCGGATAGGGGTTAGTGGCTACACCTTC
TRBV18	.	TRBJ1-1	many	CASSPQGDGTEAFF	TGTGCCAGCTCACCTCAAGGGGATGGCACTGAAGCTTTCTTT
TRBV4-2	TRBD2	TRBJ2-3	few	CASSVRGGRTDTQYF	TGTGCCAGCAGCGTACGGGGGGGCCGCACAGATACGCAGTATTTT
TRBV28	TRBD2	TRBJ2-1	many	CASSLPMGAGGPASSYNEQFF	TGTGCCAGCAGTTTACCGATGGGAGCGGGGGGACCTGCAAGCTCCTACAATGAGCAGTTCTTC
TRBV6-5	.	TRBJ1-5	many	CASSYSGTGNQPQHF	TGTGCCAGCAGTTATTCCGGGACGGGCAATCAGCCCCAGCATTTT
TRBV6-5	TRBD2	TRBJ2-3	few	CASSYYGTSGFPGTQYF	TGTGCCAGCAGTTACTATGGGACTAGCGGGTTCCCCGGTACGCAGTATTTT
TRBV7-2	.	TRBJ2-1	few	CASSLFPQGEQFF	TGTGCCAGCAGCTTATTTCCGCAGGGAGAGCAGTTCTTC
TRBV29-1	TRBD2	TRBJ2-3	many	CSVPASGGRSTDTQYF	TGCAGCGTTCCGGCTAGCGGGGGGAGAAGCACAGATACGCAGTATTTT
TRBV5-1	.	TRBJ2-1	few	CASSLEGLVAGEQFF	TGCGCCAGCAGCTTGGAGGGGTTAGTCGCGGGTGAGCAGTTCTTC
TRBV7-8	.	TRBJ1-1	many	CASSRQFKNTEAFF	TGTGCCAGCAGCCGACAGTTTAAGAACACTGAAGCTTTCTTT
TRBV7-8	.	TRBJ2-3	few	CASSLVPLAQDTQYF	TGTGCCAGCAGCTTAGTGCCGCTAGCTCAAGATACGCAGTATTTT
TRBV6-6	.	TRBJ2-1	many	CASSTQGAGYNEQFF	TGTGCCAGCAGTACACAGGGTGCGGGGTACAATGAGCAGTTCTTC
TRBV20-1	TRBD1	TRBJ1-2	few	CSARDLLGQGLYGYTF	TGCAGTGCTAGAGATCTCCTGGGACAGGGACTATATGGCTACACCTTC
TRBV6-2/TRBV6-3	.	TRBJ2-7	many	CASSYSNEQYF	TGTGCCAGCAGTTACAGTAACGAGCAGTACTTC
TRBV11-2	.	TRBJ2-7	many	CASSAGRDEQYF	TGTGCCAGCAGCGCCGGACGGGACGAGCAGTACTTC
TRBV19	.	TRBJ1-5	many	CASRRGIGQPQHF	TGTGCCAGTAGAAGGGGGATTGGGCAGCCCCAGCATTTT
TRBV12-3/TRBV12-4	.	TRBJ2-2	many	CASSFGTLRTGELFF	TGTGCCAGCAGTTTCGGTACTTTACGCACCGGGGAGCTGTTTTTT
TRBV18	.	TRBJ2-1	many	CASSPRPGRDNEQFF	TGTGCCAGCTCCCCCAGGCCGGGTAGGGACAATGAGCAGTTCTTC
TRBV27	.	TRBJ2-7	.	CASGRGRRPYEQYF	TGTGCGAGCGGACGGGGCAGGCGACCCTACGAGCAGTACTTC
TRBV2	TRBD1	TRBJ2-3	few	CASRLIPGQGSTDTQYF	TGTGCCAGCAGATTGATACCGGGACAGGGGTCCACAGATACGCAGTATTTT
TRBV4-2	TRBD1	TRBJ1-5	many	CASSLPGQDQPQHF	TGTGCCAGCAGCTTACCGGGACAGGATCAGCCCCAGCATTTT
TRBV29-1	.	TRBJ2-3	many	CSVEARGTDTQYF	TGCAGCGTTGAGGCCAGGGGAACAGATACGCAGTATTTT
TRBV6-2/TRBV6-3	.	TRBJ2-5	many	CASSYVGQKETQYF	TGTGCCAGCAGTTACGTGGGGCAGAAAGAGACCCAGTACTTC
TRBV29-1	.	TRBJ1-1	.	CSVYYRTGGTEAFF	TGCAGCGTTTATTACAGGACCGGAGGCACTGAAGCTTTCTTT
TRBV5-1	TRBD2	TRBJ2-7	many	CASSSTTSGGYEQYF	TGCGCCAGCAGCTCAACAACTAGCGGGGGCTACGAGCAGTACTTC
TRBV7-9	.	TRBJ1-1	few	CASSLVRDNTEAFF	TGTGCCAGCAGCTTAGTCCGGGACAACACTGAAGCTTTCTTT
TRBV10-3	TRBD1	TRBJ1-5	many	CAISESRTGYGGNQPQHF	TGTGCCATCAGTGAGTCGAGGACAGGGTACGGTGGCAATCAGCCCCAGCATTTT
TRBV29-1	.	TRBJ2-3	many	CSVDMDYTDTQYF	TGCAGCGTTGATATGGACTACACAGATACGCAGTATTTT
TRBV20-1	TRBD2	TRBJ2-1	many	CSAVSAGLASDEQFF	TGCAGTGCTGTGAGCGCGGGACTAGCGTCTGATGAGCAGTTCTTC
TRBV27	TRBD1	TRBJ1-3	many	CASSFNGQGIEAENTIYF	TGTGCCAGCAGTTTCAATGGACAGGGGATTGAGGCGGAAAACACCATATATTTT
TRBV7-2	.	TRBJ2-3	many	CASSPNTQYF	TGTGCCAGCAGCCCCAATACGCAGTATTTT
TRBV7-2	TRBD1	TRBJ1-1	many	CASRLQGEVTEAFF	TGTGCCAGCAGATTACAGGGGGAGGTCACTGAAGCTTTCTTT
TRBV7-2	.	TRBJ2-3	few	CASSLFKGATDTQYF	TGTGCCAGCAGCTTATTCAAAGGTGCCACAGATACGCAGTATTTT
TRBV6-6	.	TRBJ2-7	few	CASSPNSGRTSYEQYF	TGTGCCAGCAGCCCTAACTCGGGGAGAACCTCCTACGAGCAGTACTTC
TRBV12-3/TRBV12-4	TRBD1	TRBJ1-2	few	CASWAQGRYGYTF	TGTGCCAGCTGGGCACAGGGGCGGTATGGCTACACCTTC
TRBV15	.	TRBJ2-7	many	CATSRGSYSYEQYF	TGTGCCACCAGCAGAGGTAGCTACTCCTACGAGCAGTACTTC
TRBV11-2	.	TRBJ2-6	many	CASSLIYGANVLTF	TGTGCCAGCAGCCTGATTTATGGGGCCAACGTCCTGACTTTC
TRBV28	TRBD1	TRBJ1-2	many	CASSSRTGDYGYTF	TGTGCCAGCAGTTCTCGGACAGGCGACTATGGCTACACCTTC
TRBV4-3	TRBD1	TRBJ2-3	many	CASSHAPGQGRIRTDTQYF	TGCGCCAGCAGCCATGCCCCGGGACAGGGTCGGATACGCACAGATACGCAGTATTTT
TRBV18	TRBD1	TRBJ1-1	.	CASSPSDRGEAFF	TGTGCCAGCTCACCGTCGGACAGGGGTGAAGCTTTCTTT
TRBV29-1	.	TRBJ1-2	.	CSVVRSRAVYGYTF	TGCAGCGTCGTGAGGTCTCGGGCGGTATATGGCTACACCTTC
TRBV12-3/TRBV12-4	.	TRBJ1-5	many	CASSLGAVQSYQPQHF	TGTGCCAGCAGTTTAGGCGCAGTACAATCTTACCAGCCCCAGCATTTT
TRBV19	.	TRBJ1-1	many	CASSARGRAGNTEAFF	TGTGCCAGTAGTGCCCGTGGGAGAGCAGGGAACACTGAAGCTTTCTTT
TRBV5-6	.	TRBJ1-5	many	CASSLSWGVFSNQPQHF	TGTGCCAGCAGCTTGTCATGGGGAGTTTTTAGCAATCAGCCCCAGCATTTT